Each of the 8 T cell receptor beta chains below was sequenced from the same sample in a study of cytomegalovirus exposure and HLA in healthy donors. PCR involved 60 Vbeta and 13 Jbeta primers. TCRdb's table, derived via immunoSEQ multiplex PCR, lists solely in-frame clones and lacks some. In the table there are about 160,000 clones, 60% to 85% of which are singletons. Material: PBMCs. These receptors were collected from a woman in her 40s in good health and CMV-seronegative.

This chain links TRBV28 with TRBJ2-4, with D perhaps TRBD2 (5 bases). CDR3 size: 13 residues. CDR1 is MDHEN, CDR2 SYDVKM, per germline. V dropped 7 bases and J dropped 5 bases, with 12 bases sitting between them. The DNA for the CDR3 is TGTGCCAGCACAGACTACCCCCAAAACATTCAGTACTTC. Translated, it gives CASTDYPQNIQYF.

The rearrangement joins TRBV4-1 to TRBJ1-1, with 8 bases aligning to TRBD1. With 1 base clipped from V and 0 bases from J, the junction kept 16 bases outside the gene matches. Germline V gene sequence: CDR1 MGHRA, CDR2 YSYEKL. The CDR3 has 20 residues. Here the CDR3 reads CASSQGESRGRGTMNTEAFF. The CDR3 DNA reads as TGCGCCAGCAGCCAAGGGGAATCCAGGGGGCGCGGTACGATGAACACTGAAGCTTTCTTT.

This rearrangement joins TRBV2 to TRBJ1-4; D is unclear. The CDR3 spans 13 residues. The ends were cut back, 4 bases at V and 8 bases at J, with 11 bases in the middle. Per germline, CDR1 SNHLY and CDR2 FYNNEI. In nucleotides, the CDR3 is TGTGCCAGCAGTGTGGTGGCCAGAGAAAAACTGTTTTTT. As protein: CASSVVAREKLFF.

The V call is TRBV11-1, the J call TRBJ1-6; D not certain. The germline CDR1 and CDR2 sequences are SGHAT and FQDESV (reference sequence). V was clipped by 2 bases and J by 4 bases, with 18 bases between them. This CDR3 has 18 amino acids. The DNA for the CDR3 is TGTGCCAGCAGCTTAAGGAACTCACCTAGCGCTTATAATTCACCCCTCCACTTT. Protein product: CASSLRNSPSAYNSPLHF. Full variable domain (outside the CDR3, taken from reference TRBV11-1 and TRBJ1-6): EAEVAQSPRYKITEKSQAVAFWCDPISGHATLYWYRQILGQGPELLVQFQDESVVDDSQLPKDRFSAERLKGVDSTLKIQPAELGDSAMYLCASSLRNSPSAYNSPLHFGNGTRLTVT.

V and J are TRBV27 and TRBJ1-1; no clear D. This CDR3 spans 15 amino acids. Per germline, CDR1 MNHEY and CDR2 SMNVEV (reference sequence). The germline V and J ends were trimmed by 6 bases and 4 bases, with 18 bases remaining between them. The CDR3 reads CASSFSRGLGTEAFF. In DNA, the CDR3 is TGTGCCAGCAGCTTCTCACGGGGTCTGGGCACTGAAGCTTTCTTT.

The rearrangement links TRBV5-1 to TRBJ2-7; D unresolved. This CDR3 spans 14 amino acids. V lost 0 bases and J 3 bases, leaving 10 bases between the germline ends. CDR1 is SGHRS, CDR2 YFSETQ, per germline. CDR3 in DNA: TGCGCCAGCAGCTTGGGGTCGAGTGGCTACGAGCAGTACTTC. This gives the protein CASSLGSSGYEQYF.

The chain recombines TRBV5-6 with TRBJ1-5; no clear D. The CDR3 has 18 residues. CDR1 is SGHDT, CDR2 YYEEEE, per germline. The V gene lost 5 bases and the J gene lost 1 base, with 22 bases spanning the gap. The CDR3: CASRGADSGSVSNQPQHF. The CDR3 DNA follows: TGTGCCAGCAGAGGCGCGGATTCCGGGAGCGTAAGCAATCAGCCCCAGCATTTT. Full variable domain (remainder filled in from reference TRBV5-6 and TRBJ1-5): DAGVTQSPTHLIKTRGQQVTLRCSPKSGHDTVSWYQQALGQGPQFIFQYYEEEERQRGNFPDRFSGHQFPNYSSELNVNALLLGDSALYLCASRGADSGSVSNQPQHFGDGTRLSIL.

CDR3 sequence: CASSYPGGGETQYF. In DNA form, the CDR3 reads TGTGCCAGCAGTTACCCTGGGGGAGGAGAGACCCAGTACTTC. This chain uses TRBV6-5 with TRBJ2-5; the D gene is possibly TRBD2 (6 bases). This CDR3 has 14 residues. The V and J ends lost 2 bases and 4 bases respectively, with 11 bases between them. The germline V gene encodes CDR1 MNHEY and CDR2 SVGAGI.